Listed below are T cell receptor beta chains from one sample, sequenced in a study of blood T cells in healthy people across ages. TCRdb processed the 5' RACE reads anew with MiXCR; each CDR3 protein has one entry. The sample lists about 650,000 distinct CDR3 sequences, about a third occurring once. The sequenced material came from blood. The receptors were gathered from an elderly woman in good health. CDR3s include the opening cysteine and the closing phenylalanine or tryptophan. The D gene is left open where the match is weak. Some rows mark clone size as missing; the rest say once, few, many or name a class of expanded clone.

v_call	j_call	clone_size	d_call	cdr3_nt	cdr3_aa
TRBV27	TRBJ1-2	.	.	TGTGCCAGCAGCTTTGCCGGGGGCGATGGCTACACCTTC	CASSFAGGDGYTF
TRBV5-1	TRBJ2-3	many	.	TGCGCCAGCAGCTTGGAGCTGTTCGGGAATACGCAGTATTTT	CASSLELFGNTQYF
TRBV7-2	TRBJ2-3	many	.	TGTGCCAGCAGCTTAGAGAGGGTCGGGGCGGGAGATACGCAGTATTTT	CASSLERVGAGDTQYF
TRBV18	TRBJ2-5	many	.	TGTGCCAGCTCACCAGGGGTAACTCAAGAGACCCAGTACTTC	CASSPGVTQETQYF
TRBV4-2	TRBJ2-2	.	.	TGTGCCAGCAGCCAAGGCTCCACCGGGGAGCTGTTTTTT	CASSQGSTGELFF
TRBV6-5	TRBJ2-7	many	.	TGTGCCAGCAGTTACGACGGGCAGGGGCTTTACGAGCAGTACTTC	CASSYDGQGLYEQYF
TRBV12-3/TRBV12-4	TRBJ1-5	many	.	TGTGCGTCGGGGACGGGGAGCAATCAGCCCCAGCATTTT	CASGTGSNQPQHF
TRBV15	TRBJ2-5	many	.	TGTGCCACCAGCAGAGTAGGGGGAAATAGGGAGACCCAGTACTTC	CATSRVGGNRETQYF
TRBV12-3/TRBV12-4	TRBJ2-3	many	.	TGTGCCAGCAGCCAAGGTGCCCCGGATACGCAGTATTTT	CASSQGAPDTQYF
TRBV7-2	TRBJ1-1	few	.	TGTGCCAGCAGCCGCAGAAACCTGAACACTGAAGCTTTCTTT	CASSRRNLNTEAFF
TRBV30	TRBJ1-1	.	.	TGTGCCCGAACCGGGACCCGGAACACTGAAGCTTTCTTT	CARTGTRNTEAFF
TRBV20-1	TRBJ2-3	many	TRBD2	TGCAGTGCTAGCGGTGCGGGGGGGATAACAGATACGCAGTATTTT	CSASGAGGITDTQYF
TRBV7-2	TRBJ1-4	many	.	TGTGCCAGCAGCTTAGATTCGGGGCTATACGAAAAACTGTTTTTT	CASSLDSGLYEKLFF
TRBV6-5	TRBJ2-5	.	.	TGTGCCAGCAGTTACAAGGGCGAGACCCAGTACTTC	CASSYKGETQYF
TRBV3-1	TRBJ2-3	many	.	TGTGCCAGCAGCCATGTCTCAGATACGCAGTATTTT	CASSHVSDTQYF
TRBV7-2	TRBJ2-7	.	.	TGTGCCAGCAACTTCATGGCGAGGGGGGGCCCCTACAATGAGCAGTACTTC	CASNFMARGGPYNEQYF
TRBV5-1	TRBJ2-7	many	.	TGCGCCAGCAGCCCCACAGGTTCAGCGCGCGAGCAGTACTTC	CASSPTGSAREQYF
TRBV7-2	TRBJ1-4	.	TRBD1	TGTGCCAGCAGCACCTCCGGGACAGGAGGGGAAAAACTGTTTTTT	CASSTSGTGGEKLFF
TRBV28	TRBJ2-7	many	TRBD2	TGTGCCAGCACCCGGGGGGGCCCGTACGAGCAGTACTTC	CASTRGGPYEQYF
TRBV6-6	TRBJ1-5	many	TRBD1	TGTGCCAGCAGTATCAGGGGGTCCAATCAGCCCCAGCATTTT	CASSIRGSNQPQHF
TRBV12-3/TRBV12-4	TRBJ2-3	many	.	TGTGCCAGCAGTTTTGGCAGGAACACAGATACGCAGTATTTT	CASSFGRNTDTQYF
TRBV4-1	TRBJ1-1	many	TRBD1	TGCGCCAGCAGCCCGCCGGGACAGTTGAACACTGAAGCTTTCTTT	CASSPPGQLNTEAFF
TRBV29-1	TRBJ1-1	.	TRBD1	TGCAGCGTTGATGCCGGGACAGGTTTGTCAGGGGCTTTCTTT	CSVDAGTGLSGAFF
TRBV7-2	TRBJ2-2	.	TRBD2	TGTGCCAGCAGCTCCGGGAGGGGGGCGAACACCGGGGAGCTGTTTTTT	CASSSGRGANTGELFF
TRBV5-4	TRBJ1-2	.	TRBD1	TGTGCCAGCAGCTTGGTGGGGACAGAACAGGGGGATGGCTACACCTTC	CASSLVGTEQGDGYTF
TRBV12-3/TRBV12-4	TRBJ1-1	.	.	TGTGCCAGCAGTTCATATATCTTGAACACTGAAGCTTTCTTT	CASSSYILNTEAFF
TRBV3-1	TRBJ2-7	.	.	TGTGCCAGCAGCCAAAGTGGCGGTACCTACGAGCAGTACTTC	CASSQSGGTYEQYF
TRBV24-1	TRBJ1-2	many	TRBD1	TGTGCCATCCGAGAAGGGTCGGACAGGGGCTATGGCTACACCTTC	CAIREGSDRGYGYTF
TRBV6-6	TRBJ1-1	many	TRBD1	TGTGCCAGCAGCCGTGGGACAGGGACAGGAGCGAACACTGAAGCTTTCTTT	CASSRGTGTGANTEAFF
TRBV4-2	TRBJ2-7	many	.	TGTGCCAGCAGCCAAGGGGCGGGCTACGAGCAGTACTTC	CASSQGAGYEQYF
TRBV12-3/TRBV12-4	TRBJ1-6	.	.	TGTGCCAGCAGCCTACAGGGAACCTATAATTCACCCCTCCACTTT	CASSLQGTYNSPLHF
TRBV11-2	TRBJ2-5	.	.	TGTGCCAGCAGCTTAGTGCGGATTGAGACCCAGTACTTC	CASSLVRIETQYF
TRBV7-2	TRBJ1-5	.	.	TGTGCCAGCAGCTTACACCCTGCCAGGGGTCATCAGCCCCAGCATTTT	CASSLHPARGHQPQHF
TRBV28	TRBJ2-7	.	TRBD1	TGTGCCAGCAGAGCCGACCGGGACAGACCGTACAATGAGCAGTACTTC	CASRADRDRPYNEQYF
TRBV6-2/TRBV6-3	TRBJ1-5	.	TRBD1	TGTGCCAGCAGTTACCCAGGGGGTAGCAATCAGCCCCAGCATTTT	CASSYPGGSNQPQHF
TRBV6-2/TRBV6-3	TRBJ2-3	many	TRBD2	TGTGCCAGCAGGCGATCCGGGACTAGCGGGGGATCTCCCCAGTATTTT	CASRRSGTSGGSPQYF
TRBV11-3	TRBJ2-1	many	TRBD2	TGTGCCAGCAGCTTAGACCCTAGCGGAACCAATGAGCAGTTCTTC	CASSLDPSGTNEQFF
TRBV3-1	TRBJ2-2	.	TRBD2	TGTGCCAGCAGCCAAGCGGCTAGCGGGGGGTTCTACCCCGGGGAGCTGTTTTTT	CASSQAASGGFYPGELFF
TRBV30	TRBJ2-2	.	TRBD2	TGTGCCTGGAGTGTACGGGGGGCCGGGGAGCTGTTTTTT	CAWSVRGAGELFF
TRBV7-8	TRBJ2-5	many	.	TGTGCCAGCATTATCGGGGGCGGAGGGATTCAAGAGACCCAGTACTTC	CASIIGGGGIQETQYF
TRBV5-1	TRBJ2-7	many	TRBD2	TGCGCCAGCAGCTCCGGACTAGCGGGGGGGTTCACCCACGAGCAGTACTTC	CASSSGLAGGFTHEQYF
TRBV6-1	TRBJ1-1	.	.	TGTGCCAGCAGTGAAGCGCTTTACGCAGGGGCGAACACTGAAGCTTTCTTT	CASSEALYAGANTEAFF
TRBV20-1	TRBJ2-1	many	TRBD2	TGCAGTGCTCGCTTACTAGCGGGGGGGCACAATGAGCAGTTCTTC	CSARLLAGGHNEQFF
TRBV11-2	TRBJ2-1	many	.	TGTGCCAGCAGCTTAGATGGGGTGACTCTCAATGAGCAGTTCTTC	CASSLDGVTLNEQFF
TRBV7-3	TRBJ1-5	many	.	TGTGCCAGCAGCGAGATGGGGGGTAGCAATCAGCCCCAGCATTTT	CASSEMGGSNQPQHF